This T cell receptor (beta chain) was observed in a study of Ad26.COV2.S vaccination and SARS-CoV-2 variants. CDR1 is SGHRS and CDR2 is YFSETQ in the germline V gene. The CDR3 is 16 residues long. Trimming took 2 bases from V and 4 from J; bases not matched to a gene: 8. As for treatment: over 15 received Ad26.COV2.S at low or high dose, single or two shots; 5 received placebo; per-sample allocation not given. Day 63 after the first vaccine or placebo injection was the time point for sampling. The assay was immunoSEQ multiplex PCR, and TCRdb's table has in-frame clones only and misses some. This table has some 290,000 clones, approximately 86% appearing once.

This clonotype was obtained from a person aged 18-60 years who received the Ad26.COV2.S COVID-19 vaccine or a placebo. The J gene is TRBJ1-1, the V gene TRBV5-1, with 10 bases identical to TRBD1. This sample comprised peripheral blood, obtained in a trial of Ad26.COV2.S vaccine versus placebo. Here the CDR3 reads CASSLEPGQGSTEAFF. The CDR3 DNA reads as TGCGCCAGCAGCTTAGAACCGGGACAGGGGAGCACTGAAGCTTTCTTT.